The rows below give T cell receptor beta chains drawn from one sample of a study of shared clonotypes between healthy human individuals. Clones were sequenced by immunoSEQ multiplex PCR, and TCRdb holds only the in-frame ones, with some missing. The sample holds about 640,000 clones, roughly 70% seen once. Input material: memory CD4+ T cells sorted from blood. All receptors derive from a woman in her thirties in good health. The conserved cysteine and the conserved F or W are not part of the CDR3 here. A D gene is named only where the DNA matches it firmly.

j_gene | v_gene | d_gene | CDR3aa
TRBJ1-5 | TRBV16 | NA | ASSQQGNQPQH
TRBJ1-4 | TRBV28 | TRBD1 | ASSSRQGLNEKLF
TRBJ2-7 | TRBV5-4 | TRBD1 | ASRSTGQAYEQY
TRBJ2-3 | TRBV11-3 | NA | ASSLGSLSTDTQY
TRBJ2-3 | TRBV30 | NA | AWSVQGGTDTQY
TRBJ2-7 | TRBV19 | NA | ASSAGGSYEQY
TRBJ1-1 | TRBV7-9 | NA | ASSTLTDPVDKTEAF
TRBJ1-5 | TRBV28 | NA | ASREGGASGQPQH
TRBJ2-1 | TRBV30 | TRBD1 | AYQKQGALNNEQF
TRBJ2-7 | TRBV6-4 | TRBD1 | AIQGQGAHIAYEQY
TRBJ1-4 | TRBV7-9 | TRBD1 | ASSTTGVQEKLF
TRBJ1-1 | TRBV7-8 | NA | ASSHPQGNTEAF
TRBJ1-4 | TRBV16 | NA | ASSQGGGGEKLF
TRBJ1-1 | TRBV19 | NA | ASSIPGQGWTEAF
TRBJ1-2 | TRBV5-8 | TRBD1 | ASSTWTGNGYT
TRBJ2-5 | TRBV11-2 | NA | ASSREGEETQY
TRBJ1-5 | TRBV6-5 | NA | ASSYSDNQPQH
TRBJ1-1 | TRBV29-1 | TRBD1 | SARTGEAF
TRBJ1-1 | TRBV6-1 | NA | ASRPTTGQPEAF
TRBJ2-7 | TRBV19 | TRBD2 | ASRKRDSYEQY
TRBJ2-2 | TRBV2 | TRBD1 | ASSEVRPWDRVDTGELF
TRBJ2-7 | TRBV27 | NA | ASIIYGGYYEQY
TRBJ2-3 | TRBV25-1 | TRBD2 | ASSGGLAGGSTDTQY
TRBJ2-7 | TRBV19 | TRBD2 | ASRTTSGGTYEQY
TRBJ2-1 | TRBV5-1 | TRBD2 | ASSATSGSVDEQF
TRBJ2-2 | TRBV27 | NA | ASSLMGANTGELF
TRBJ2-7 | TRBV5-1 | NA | ASQNSGSSYEQY
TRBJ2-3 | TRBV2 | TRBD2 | ASHRLASLTDTQY
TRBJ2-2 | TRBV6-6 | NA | ASSLLGASKAGELF
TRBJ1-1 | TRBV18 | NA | ASSNTDTEAF
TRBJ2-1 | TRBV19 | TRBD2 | ASRSILAGGYNEQF
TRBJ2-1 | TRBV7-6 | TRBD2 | ASSYQLSGSNEQF
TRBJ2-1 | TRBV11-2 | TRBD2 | ASSSRLAGGGAYNEQF
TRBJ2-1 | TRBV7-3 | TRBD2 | ASSLDLAGGFYNEQF
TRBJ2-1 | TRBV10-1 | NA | ASSDPQGRNEQF
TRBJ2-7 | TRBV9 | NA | ASSPRGERSSYEQY
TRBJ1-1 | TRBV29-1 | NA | SVEEGGGAEAF
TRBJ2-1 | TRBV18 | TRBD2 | ASSPGTSGKIGEQF
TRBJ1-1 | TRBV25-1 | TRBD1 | ASRRQGYAEAF
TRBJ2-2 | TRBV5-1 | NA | ASSWSPSGSNTGELF
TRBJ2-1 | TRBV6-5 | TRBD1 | ASSYRGGAVNEQF
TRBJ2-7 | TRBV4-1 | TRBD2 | ASSQGSRTSGTYEQY
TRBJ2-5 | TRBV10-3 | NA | AIRDTGQPQETQY
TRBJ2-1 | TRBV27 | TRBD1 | ASSSWTGPRNEQF
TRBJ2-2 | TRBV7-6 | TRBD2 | ASTVGSSGSNTGELF
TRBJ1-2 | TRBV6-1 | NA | ASRFQVWYGYT